This T cell receptor (beta chain) was sequenced for a study of patients and donors after allogeneic stem cell transplantation. This CDR3 comprises 15 residues. V lost 5 bases, J lost 5 bases, and 5 bases stayed unmatched. MiXCR was run by TCRdb on the RT-PCR reads, yielding one entry per CDR3 protein. The sample records 150,000 to 200,000 distinct CDR3 sequences, approximately 22% being singletons. The sequence was obtained from a human donor who was either an allogeneic HSCT recipient or a stem cell or donor lymphocyte infusion donor (not recorded which). It is not recorded whose cells these are; they may come from a transplant donor. The sample was blood, either unsorted or a sorted T cell fraction (not recorded which). This chain uses TRBV12-3 or TRBV12-4 with TRBJ2-7, with 14 positions matching TRBD2. CDR3 sequence: CASSLGLAGDNEQYF. For the CDR3, the DNA is TGTGCCAGCAGTCTGGGACTAGCGGGGGACAACGAGCAGTACTTC.